The 10 T cell receptor beta chains reported below all come from one sample, sequenced in a study of cytomegalovirus exposure and HLA in healthy donors. Repertoires were generated with immunoSEQ multiplex PCR, while TCRdb's copy carries only in-frame clones and drops some. The sample includes 150,000 to 200,000 clones, 89% of them seen just once. The sample was PBMCs. These TCRs come from a woman between 18 and 29 years old in good health and CMV-seropositive.

This chain links TRBV6-5 with TRBJ2-7; tentatively, D is TRBD2 (6 bases). Trimming removed 5 bases from V and 2 bases from J, with 10 bases in between. Looked up from germline, CDR1 is MNHEY and CDR2 is SVGAGI. The CDR3 totals 13 residues. CDR3 DNA sequence: TGTGCCAGCAGTACGCGGGACGCCTACGAGCAGTACTTC. Amino acids: CASSTRDAYEQYF.

This chain links TRBV7-2 with TRBJ2-1, with 9 bases identical to TRBD1. The ends lost 10 bases at V and 6 bases at J; junction bases unmatched: 10. Germline V lookup: CDR1 SGHTA, CDR2 FQGNSA. This CDR3 contains 14 residues. CDR3 residues: CATSPGQGANEQFF. CDR3 sequence (DNA): TGTGCCACCTCTCCGGGACAGGGCGCCAATGAGCAGTTCTTC.

The chain joins TRBV28 to TRBJ2-7; D is unresolved. The V end was cut by 8 bases, the J end by 4 bases, with 12 bases between. Germline CDR1 reads MDHEN; CDR2 reads SYDVKM. This CDR3 comprises 12 residues. CDR3 protein: CASGRDGYEQYF. The CDR3, as DNA: TGTGCCAGCGGTCGTGACGGGTACGAGCAGTACTTC.

This chain uses TRBV4-1 with TRBJ2-3; 10 bases agree with TRBD2. Germline lookup yields CDR1 MGHRA and CDR2 YSYEKL. V trimming: 4 bases; J trimming: 3 bases; junction bases outside the gene matches: 16. The CDR3 covers 19 residues. CDR3 amino acids: CASSLTGPYEGLATDTQYF. In DNA, the CDR3 is TGCGCCAGCAGCCTTACCGGGCCTTACGAGGGACTAGCGACAGATACGCAGTATTTT.

The V and J genes are TRBV28 and TRBJ2-7; the D is unclear. Looked up from germline, CDR1 is MDHEN and CDR2 is SYDVKM. V dropped 2 bases and J dropped 4 bases, with 6 bases sitting between them. The CDR3 length is 12 residues. The DNA for the CDR3 is TGTGCCAGCAGTTTAATCCAATACGAGCAGTACTTC. Translating it yields CASSLIQYEQYF.

This chain links TRBV30 with TRBJ1-5, with D perhaps TRBD1 (5 bases). CDR3 length: 13 amino acids. In germline, CDR1 is GTSNPN, CDR2 SVGIG (reference sequence). The ends were cut back, 5 bases at V and 6 bases at J, with 14 bases in the middle. The CDR3 protein is CAWSTTAGQPQHF. CDR3 in DNA: TGTGCCTGGTCAACGACAGCGGGTCAGCCCCAGCATTTT.

The chain couples TRBV30 to TRBJ1-1, with 7 bases aligning to TRBD1. CDR1 GTSNPN and CDR2 SVGIG come from the germline V gene (reference sequence). The CDR3 runs 13 residues. Trimming took 8 bases from V and 11 from J; bases not matched to a gene: 17. The CDR3 sequence: CARVTLQGGMAFF. DNA of the CDR3: TGTGCCCGGGTGACCCTTCAGGGGGGCATGGCTTTCTTT.

The chain recombines TRBV10-3 with TRBJ2-7; tentative D call: TRBD2 (6 bases). This CDR3 region has 15 residues. V lost 7 bases and J lost 2, with 18 bases in between. Germline V gene lookup returns CDR1 ENHRY and CDR2 SYGVKD. The CDR3 coding sequence is TGTGCCATCAAGGGTTCCGGCGGGGATACCTACGAGCAGTACTTC. Translating gives CAIKGSGGDTYEQYF.

The genes are TRBV5-4 and TRBJ2-1; 8 nucleotides agree with TRBD2. Trimming at V came to 6 bases and at J to 8 bases, leaving 10 bases not matched to a gene. Germline V gives CDR1 SGHNT, CDR2 YYREEE (reference sequence). The length of the CDR3 is 14 residues. The CDR3 DNA reads TGTGCCAGCACCCCGGGACTAGTGGTCCATGAGCAGTTCTTC. Translating gives CASTPGLVVHEQFF.

The V gene is TRBV7-9, the J gene TRBJ2-2; 8 bases agree with TRBD1. The CDR3 spans 16 residues. Germline V gene sequence: CDR1 SEHNR, CDR2 FQNEAQ (reference sequence). The V and J ends lost 3 bases and 1 base, in that order; junction bases with no gene match: 4. The chain's CDR3 is CASSFPGGRNTGELFF. CDR3 sequence (DNA): TGTGCCAGCAGCTTTCCAGGGGGCAGGAACACCGGGGAGCTGTTTTTT.